This TCR beta chain originates from a study of blood T cells in healthy people across ages. The second PCR ran about 6 to 12 cycles with a sample-barcoded 5' primer and J-beta primers. Every molecule of cDNA carried a tag from a template-switch adaptor with 12 random nucleotides. TCRdb re-analysed the 5' RACE reads in MiXCR, keeping a single row per CDR3 protein. The table has some 670,000 distinct CDR3 sequences, about 50% seen once. About this clonotype itself: At one boundary the junction diverges from the germline segment, which might be a read error.

Germline CDR1 is KGHSH and CDR2 is LQKENI. This CDR3 region has 15 residues. Material for sequencing was blood. The rearrangement joins TRBV18 to TRBJ2-1; tentatively, D is TRBD1 (5 bases). This TCR was sampled from a woman at least 80 years old in good health. CDR3 amino acids: CTSSPPGNSYNEQFF. Here the CDR3 DNA reads TGTACCAGCTCACCCCCAGGGAACTCCTACAATGAGCAGTTCTTC.